This TCR beta chain was documented in a study of beta chain features in type 1 diabetes. Study outcomes and limitations: The similarity of naive, central memory and Treg TCRB repertoires appeared greater among patients than among healthy donors.

For this clone: Its antigen remains unidentified.

Of the isolated RNA, all was reverse transcribed, and so the sequenced material was expressed TCRB transcripts. Measured with immunoSEQ multiplex PCR; TCRdb has only the in-frame clones, and not every one. The data contain about 900,000 clones, roughly a sixth of them singletons. The V gene lost 3 bases and the J gene lost 10 bases, with 11 bases spanning the gap. The V gene's germline CDR1 is SGHTA and CDR2 FQGNSA. This CDR3 has 12 residues. Sequences were obtained from naive CD4+ T cells from blood. The chain employs TRBV7-2 and TRBJ2-3; no clear D gene. The sequence came from a woman aged 18-30 years in good health. CDR3 loop: CASSFVAQPQYF. Written as DNA, the CDR3 is TGTGCCAGCAGCTTTGTCGCACAGCCGCAGTATTTT. The full variable domain, its missing parts supplied by reference TRBV7-2 and TRBJ2-3, is GAGVSQSPSNKVTEKGKDVELRCDPISGHTALYWYRQSLGQGLEFLIYFQGNSAPDKSGLPSDRFSAERTGGSVSTLTIQRTQQEDSAVYLCASSFVAQPQYFGPGTRLTVL.